This entry is about one T cell receptor beta chain. This sample was taken from a study of blood T cell repertoires in COVID-19. In the study overall: The analysed material was cDNA or gDNA that came from T cells, B-cell-depleted T cells, or PBMCs.

Authors' processing steps: The authors estimated nucleated cell counts from reference gene primer amplification. Sequenced by immunoSEQ multiplex PCR; TCRdb stores in-frame clones only, minus some. V, J and clone size derive from that table, while D and trimming were established from the DNA sequence. The sample comprises about 36,000 clones, approximately 80% of which are singletons, and 40% to 50% rests with the top ten. Trimming took 3 bases from V and 4 from J, leaving 12 bases between them. The CDR3 sequence is 14 residues long. CDR1 is MNHEY, CDR2 SVGAGI, per germline. Sequenced sample: peripheral blood. This clonotype was obtained from a human donor in a cohort sampled during active or convalescent COVID-19. The donor label of this sample is uncertain. The chain joins TRBV6-5 to TRBJ1-1; possible D gene TRBD1, 5 bases. CDR3 amino acids: CASSYTGGGTEAFF. The CDR3 region has the DNA TGTGCCAGCAGTTATACGGGGGGGGGCACTGAAGCTTTCTTT.